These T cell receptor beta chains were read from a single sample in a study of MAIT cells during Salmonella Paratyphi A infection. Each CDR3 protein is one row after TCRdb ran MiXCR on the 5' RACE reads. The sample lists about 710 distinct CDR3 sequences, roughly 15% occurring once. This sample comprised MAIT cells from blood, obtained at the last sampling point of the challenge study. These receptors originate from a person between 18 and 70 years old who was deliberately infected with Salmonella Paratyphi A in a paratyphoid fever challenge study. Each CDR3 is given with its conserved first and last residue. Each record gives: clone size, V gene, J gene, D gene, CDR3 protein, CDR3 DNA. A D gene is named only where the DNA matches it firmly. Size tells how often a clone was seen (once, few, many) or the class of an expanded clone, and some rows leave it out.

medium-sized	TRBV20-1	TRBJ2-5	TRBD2	CSARPGGGQETQYF	TGCAGTGCTCGACCGGGGGGGGGCCAAGAGACCCAGTACTTC
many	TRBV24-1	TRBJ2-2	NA	CATSDLVSETGELFF	TGTGCCACCAGTGATTTGGTTTCGGAGACCGGGGAGCTGTTTTTT
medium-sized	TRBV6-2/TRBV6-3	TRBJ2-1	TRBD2	CASSVLAGDYNEQFF	TGTGCCAGCAGTGTTCTAGCGGGGGACTACAATGAGCAGTTCTTC
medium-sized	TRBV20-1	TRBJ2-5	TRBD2	CSARMRLGGTSGPQETQYF	TGCAGTGCTAGAATGAGGTTGGGTGGGACTAGCGGCCCTCAAGAGACCCAGTACTTC
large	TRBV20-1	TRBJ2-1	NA	CSASSPGGAINEQFF	TGCAGTGCTTCGTCGCCAGGGGGGGCGATCAATGAGCAGTTCTTC
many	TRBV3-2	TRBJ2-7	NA	CASSQGLAEYEQYF	TGTGCCAGCAGCCAAGGACTAGCGGAGTACGAGCAGTACTTC
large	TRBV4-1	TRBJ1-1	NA	CASSMKADVGNTEAFF	TGCGCCAGCAGCATGAAGGCGGATGTAGGGAACACTGAAGCTTTCTTT
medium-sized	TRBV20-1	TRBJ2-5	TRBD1	CSARGGGKQGARSMVETQYF	TGCAGTGCTAGAGGGGGAGGTAAACAGGGGGCTAGATCAATGGTGGAGACCCAGTACTTC
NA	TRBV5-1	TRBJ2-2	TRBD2	CASSLGYRTSGGAGELFF	TGCGCCAGCAGCTTGGGCTATCGGACTAGCGGGGGGGCCGGGGAGCTGTTTTTT
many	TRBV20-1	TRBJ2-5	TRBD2	CSASGGASSETQYF	TGCAGTGCTAGCGGGGGGGCATCCTCCGAGACCCAGTACTTC
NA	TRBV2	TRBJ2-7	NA	CARDGGAYYEQYF	TGTGCTAGGGACGGCGGGGCCTACTACGAGCAGTACTTC
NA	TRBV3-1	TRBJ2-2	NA	CASSHGDREVGELFF	TGTGCCAGCAGCCATGGTGACAGGGAGGTCGGGGAGCTGTTTTTT
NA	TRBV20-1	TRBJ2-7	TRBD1	CSARDSNRGDSYEQYF	TGCAGTGCTAGAGATTCCAACAGGGGGGACTCCTACGAGCAGTACTTC
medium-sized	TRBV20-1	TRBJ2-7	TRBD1	CSARALQGQGLYEQYF	TGCAGTGCTAGAGCCCTCCAGGGACAGGGTCTCTACGAGCAGTACTTC
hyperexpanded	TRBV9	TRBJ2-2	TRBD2	CASSVARRTSLGTGELFF	TGTGCCAGCAGCGTAGCCCGGAGGACTAGCTTGGGCACCGGGGAGCTGTTTTTT
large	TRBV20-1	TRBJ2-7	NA	CSARALGYRANEQYF	TGCAGTGCTAGAGCCCTGGGCTACAGGGCCAACGAGCAGTACTTC
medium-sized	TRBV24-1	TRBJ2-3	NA	CATSDLRGNADTQYF	TGTGCCACCAGTGATTTGCGGGGTAACGCAGATACGCAGTATTTT
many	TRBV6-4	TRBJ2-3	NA	CASSVKGGTDTQYF	TGTGCCAGCAGTGTAAAGGGGGGAACAGATACGCAGTATTTT
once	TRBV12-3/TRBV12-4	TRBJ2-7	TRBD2	CASRRGLRERADEQYF	TGTGCCAGCAGGCGGGGGTTGCGGGAGCGGGCGGACGAGCAGTACTTC
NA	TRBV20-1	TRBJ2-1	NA	CSARDAGTLSSYNEQFF	TGCAGTGCTAGAGACGCCGGGACTCTAAGCTCCTACAATGAGCAGTTCTTC
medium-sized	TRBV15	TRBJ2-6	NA	CATSRDRGSGANVLTF	TGTGCCACCAGCAGAGATCGAGGGTCCGGGGCCAACGTCCTGACTTTC
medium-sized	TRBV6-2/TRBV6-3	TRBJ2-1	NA	CASSSTELNEQFF	TGTGCCAGCAGCTCTACAGAGCTCAATGAGCAGTTCTTC
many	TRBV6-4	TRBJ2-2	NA	CASSDSSAGELFF	TGTGCCAGCAGTGACTCTAGCGCCGGGGAGCTGTTTTTT
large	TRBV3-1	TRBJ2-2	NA	CASSHTGELFF	TGTGCCAGCAGCCACACCGGGGAGCTGTTTTTT
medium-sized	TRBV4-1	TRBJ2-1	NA	CASSQDEAGPNEQFF	TGCGCCAGCAGCCAAGATGAGGCAGGTCCGAATGAGCAGTTCTTC
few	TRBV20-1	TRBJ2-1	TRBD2	CSVESGGVINEQFF	TGCAGTGTGGAAAGCGGGGGGGTAATCAATGAGCAGTTCTTC
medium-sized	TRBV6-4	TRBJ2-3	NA	CASSDSPGGGADTQYF	TGTGCCAGCAGTGACTCCCCGGGGGGCGGCGCAGATACGCAGTATTTT
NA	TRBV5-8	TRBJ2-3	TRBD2	CASSFVRTGGSDTQYF	TGTGCCAGCAGCTTTGTTCGAACGGGGGGGTCAGATACGCAGTATTTT
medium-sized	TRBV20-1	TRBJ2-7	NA	CSARDRADYEQYF	TGCAGTGCTAGAGACCGCGCGGACTACGAGCAGTACTTC
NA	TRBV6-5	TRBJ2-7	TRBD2	CASSYLAGGSYEQYF	TGTGCCAGCAGTTATTTGGCGGGGGGTTCCTACGAGCAGTACTTC
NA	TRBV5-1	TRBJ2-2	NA	CVSSHTGELFF	TGCGTCAGCAGCCACACCGGGGAGCTGTTTTTT
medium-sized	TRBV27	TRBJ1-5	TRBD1	CASSPEGAHQPQHF	TGTGCCAGCAGTCCCGAGGGGGCCCATCAGCCCCAGCATTTT
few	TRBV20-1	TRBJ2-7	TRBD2	CSARGVGLAGGISHEQYF	TGCAGTGCTAGAGGTGTGGGACTAGCGGGAGGTATTAGTCACGAGCAGTACTTC
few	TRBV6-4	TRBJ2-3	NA	CASSTTSTDTQYF	TGTGCCAGCAGCACCACTAGCACAGATACGCAGTATTTT
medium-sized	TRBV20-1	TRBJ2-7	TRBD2	CSAYSGGSSYEQYF	TGCAGTGCATATAGCGGGGGTAGCTCCTACGAGCAGTACTTC
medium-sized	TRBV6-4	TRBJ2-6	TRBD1	CASSDSTGGANVLTF	TGTGCCAGCAGTGACTCGACAGGGGGGGCCAACGTCCTGACTTTC
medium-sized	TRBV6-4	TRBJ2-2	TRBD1	CASSDGQGTGELFF	TGTGCCAGCAGTGATGGACAGGGCACCGGGGAGCTGTTTTTT